Described below is a single T cell receptor (beta chain) sequence and its context. This record comes from a study of blood T cell repertoires in COVID-19. Study-wide background: T cells, B-cell-depleted T cells, or PBMCs supplied cDNA or gDNA.

The CDR3 covers 13 residues. Trimming removed 5 bases from V and 7 bases from J, with 11 bases in between. Germline V CDR1 and CDR2: MNHEY, SMNVEV (reference sequence). Per the original data handling: Amplification from reference gene primers served as the basis for estimated nucleated cell counts. The table came from immunoSEQ multiplex PCR; TCRdb's copy has only in-frame clones and leaves some out. V and J calls and clone size are copied from that table; D and trimming were computed from the DNA. The profile shows 50,000 to 70,000 clones, approximately 92% of them singletons. Sequenced sample: peripheral blood. V usage is TRBV27 and J usage is TRBJ2-2; tentatively, D is TRBD1 (6 bases). The sequence came from a man in his 60s with acute or convalescent COVID-19. The CDR3 loop reads CASSPQGYGELFF. For the CDR3, the DNA is TGTGCCAGCAGTCCACAGGGTTACGGGGAGCTGTTTTTT.